The entry below describes one T cell receptor (beta chain). Its antigen remains unknown. One junction end disagrees with the germline gene, perhaps due to a read error. This CDR3 spans 15 amino acids. CDR1 MNHEY and CDR2 SVGAGI come from the germline V gene. Libraries were prepared by immunoSEQ multiplex PCR; TCRdb keeps only in-frame clonotypes and omits some of them. The table shows roughly 15,000 clones, with roughly 77% occurring only once. The sample originates from a study of OX40 agonist ivuxolimab in advanced cancers. General study results and limits: Certain nonresponders additionally had low normalized T-cell clonal expansion.

The chain has TRBV6-5 and TRBJ2-1; D is possibly TRBD2 (6 bases). The sequence came from an adult with an advanced solid tumor such as melanoma, head and neck, liver or kidney cancer. The input for sequencing was CD4+ or CD8+ T cells sorted from blood, taken in a trial of the OX40 agonist ivuxolimab. The CDR3 loop is CASSYRERVYNEQFF. CDR3 sequence (DNA): TGTGCCAGCAGTTACAGGGAGCGGGTATACAATGAACAGTTCTTC.